The 17 T cell receptor beta chains reported below all come from one sample, sequenced in a study of blood T cells in healthy people across ages. For the second PCR, which ran for about 7 to 11 cycles, a sample-barcoded 5' primer and a J-beta primer mix were used. TCRdb independently ran MiXCR on the 5' RACE reads; one entry per CDR3 protein. Counted here are about 1.8 million distinct CDR3 sequences, around half occurring once; the ten biggest clones make up less than 2.5%. Sample: blood. The receptors were sampled from a woman aged 40 to 49 in good health.

This clonotype turned up a few times. The chain employs TRBV7-6 and TRBJ2-3, with 7 bases lining up with TRBD1. The CDR3 sequence is 15 residues long. V lost 5 bases and J lost 1; bases outside the gene matches: 6. The germline V gene encodes CDR1 SGHVS and CDR2 FNYEAQ. In DNA form, the CDR3 reads TGTGCCAGCAGCCCCCAAGACAGGGGCACAGATACGCAGTATTTT. The encoded protein is CASSPQDRGTDTQYF. Combining the CDR3 with reference TRBV7-6 and TRBJ2-3 gives the whole variable domain GAGVSQSPRYKVTKRGQDVALRCDPISGHVSLYWYRQALGQGPEFLTYFNYEAQQDKSGLPNDRFSAERPEGSISTLTIQRTEQRDSAMYRCASSPQDRGTDTQYFGPGTRLTVL.

V is TRBV18 and J is TRBJ1-5; no clear D gene. V shed 1 base and J shed 9 bases, with 16 bases lying between them. Germline V gene sequence: CDR1 KGHSH, CDR2 LQKENI. The CDR3 covers 15 residues. The CDR3 reads CASSPQAGVGAPQHF. The CDR3 coding sequence is TGTGCCAGCTCACCACAGGCGGGTGTGGGAGCGCCCCAGCATTTT.

The chain is built from TRBV5-1 and TRBJ2-5; D is tentatively TRBD1 or TRBD2 (6 bases each). Trimming cost V 4 bases and J 4 bases, with 20 bases left between them. Germline V lookup: CDR1 SGHRS, CDR2 YFSETQ. The CDR3 extends over 16 amino acids. The DNA for the CDR3 is TGCGCCAGCAGCCCTGGAGGGGGTCGAGATGGAGAGACCCAGTACTTC. Amino acid sequence: CASSPGGGRDGETQYF.

V is TRBV7-2 and J is TRBJ2-3; TRBD1 aligns across 8 bases. J gave up 0 bases and V 1 base, and 6 bases lay outside the gene matches. CDR3 length equals 17 residues. Germline V CDR1 and CDR2: SGHTA, FQGNSA. The CDR3 DNA reads TGTGCCAGCAGCTTAGAATCGACAGGGGCTAGCACAGATACGCAGTATTTT. Translated: CASSLESTGASTDTQYF.

The table lists this clonotype with a count of one. This chain uses TRBV20-1 with TRBJ2-3; 9 bases are shared with TRBD1. The germline gives CDR1 DFQATT, CDR2 SNEGSKA (reference sequence). The CDR3 runs to 15 residues. With 5 bases clipped from V and 6 bases from J, the junction kept 12 bases outside the gene matches. The CDR3 spells CSAPDNTGGRDTQYF. Written as DNA, the CDR3 is TGCAGTGCTCCGGATAATACAGGGGGCAGGGATACGCAGTATTTT.

The sample holds a few counts of this clonotype. The V and J genes are TRBV27 and TRBJ2-7; 7 bases agree with TRBD1. The trim removed 7 bases at V and 0 bases at J, leaving 9 bases unmatched. This CDR3 comprises 15 residues. CDR1 is MNHEY and CDR2 is SMNVEV in the germline V gene (reference sequence). The DNA for the CDR3 is TGTGCCAGCAACCCCACAGGGGCCCGCTCCTACGAGCAGTACTTC. The encoded protein is CASNPTGARSYEQYF.

This rearrangement joins TRBV6-5 to TRBJ1-5; D not certain. V lost 6 bases to trimming and J lost 4 bases, with 7 bases between them. CDR1 and CDR2 (germline): MNHEY, SVGAGI. This CDR3 has 12 amino acids. CDR3 protein: CASRQLNQPQHF. The CDR3 DNA follows: TGTGCCAGCAGACAGTTAAATCAGCCCCAGCATTTT.

This clonotype was observed once. The J gene is TRBJ1-6, the V gene TRBV6-5; no reliable D call. V lost 8 bases to trimming and J lost 10 bases, with 12 bases between them. This CDR3 has 12 residues. Germline CDR1 reads MNHEY; CDR2 reads SVGAGI. CDR3 region: CASGLRGSPLHF. The CDR3 DNA reads TGTGCCAGCGGGCTCCGAGGATCACCCCTCCACTTT.

This clonotype occurred once. V and J are TRBV15 and TRBJ2-1; no clear D gene. This CDR3 has 14 amino acids. Germline lookup yields CDR1 LNHNV and CDR2 YYDKDF (reference sequence). V shed 6 bases and J shed 4 bases, with 13 bases lying between them. The CDR3 bases are TGTGCCACCAGGTTTACCGTAGCTTACAATGAGCAGTTCTTC. Its translation: CATRFTVAYNEQFF.

The V and J genes are TRBV6-6 and TRBJ2-1; D could derive from TRBD1 or TRBD2 (5 bases each). This CDR3 is 15 amino acids long. The V gene lost 6 bases and the J gene lost 2 bases, with 14 bases spanning the gap. Germline CDR1 MNHNY, CDR2 SVGAGI (reference sequence). The CDR3 spells CASSSGHGAYNEQFF. CDR3 in DNA: TGTGCCAGCAGCTCAGGACACGGGGCCTACAATGAGCAGTTCTTC.

This chain joins TRBV20-1 and TRBJ2-5, with 9 bases lining up with TRBD2. Per germline, CDR1 DFQATT and CDR2 SNEGSKA (reference sequence). V gave up 6 bases and J gave up 1 base; unmatched junction bases: 6. The CDR3 has 14 residues. DNA for the CDR3: TGCAGTGCCCCAGCGGGGGGCCTCCAAGAGACCCAGTACTTC. It encodes CSAPAGGLQETQYF.

This clonotype was seen only a few times. This sequence joins TRBV25-1 and TRBJ2-1; D possibly corresponds to TRBD2 (6 bases). The length of the CDR3 is 13 residues. V lost 8 bases and J lost 4, with 12 bases in between. CDR1 and CDR2 (germline): MGHDK, SYGVNS. CDR3 sequence: CASRRGDYNEQFF. The CDR3 DNA reads TGTGCCAGCCGTCGCGGGGATTACAATGAGCAGTTCTTC.

This chain links TRBV20-1 with TRBJ2-7; a possible D gene is TRBD2 (6 bases). The length of the CDR3 is 14 residues. Between the trimmed V and J ends, which lost 5 bases and 3 bases, there was a span of 17 bases. Germline lookup yields CDR1 DFQATT and CDR2 SNEGSKA (reference sequence). The CDR3 DNA is TGCAGTGCTGGAGGCCGGGACTCCATCTACGAGCAGTACTTC. This gives the protein CSAGGRDSIYEQYF.

The V gene is TRBV20-1, the J gene TRBJ2-7; D is uncertain. The CDR3 has 11 residues. V lost 7 bases and J lost 3, with 10 bases in between. The germline gives CDR1 DFQATT, CDR2 SNEGSKA (reference sequence). The CDR3 coding sequence is TGCAGTGGTCAGGCACGCTACGAGCAGTACTTC. It specifies CSGQARYEQYF.

The rearrangement uses TRBV28 and TRBJ2-3; 9 nucleotides line up with TRBD2. CDR3 length: 19 residues. V lost 6 bases to trimming and J lost 1 base; unmatched junction nucleotides: 17. CDR1 is MDHEN and CDR2 is SYDVKM in the germline V gene. CDR3 residues: CASSSVAGVLGLRTDTQYF. CDR3 nucleotides: TGTGCCAGCAGCTCGGTAGCGGGGGTGCTAGGCCTACGCACAGATACGCAGTATTTT.

V is TRBV4-3 and J is TRBJ2-1, with D possibly matching TRBD1 (6 bases). The CDR3 length is 15 residues. V lost 5 bases and J lost 9, with 20 bases in between. Germline values: CDR1 LGHNA, CDR2 YSLEER. This CDR3 reads CASSSSGRGESEQFF. The CDR3 nucleotides are TGCGCCAGCAGCTCCAGTGGCAGGGGCGAGAGTGAGCAGTTCTTC.

This clonotype was observed a few times. The genes are TRBV4-3 and TRBJ2-6, with D unclear. The CDR3 contains 18 residues. Germline CDR1 and CDR2: LGHNA and YSLEER. V dropped 0 bases and J dropped 0 bases, with 12 bases sitting between them. The CDR3 loop reads CASSQEIFSSSGANVLTF. Here the CDR3 DNA reads TGCGCCAGCAGCCAAGAAATCTTCTCCAGCTCTGGGGCCAACGTCCTGACTTTC.